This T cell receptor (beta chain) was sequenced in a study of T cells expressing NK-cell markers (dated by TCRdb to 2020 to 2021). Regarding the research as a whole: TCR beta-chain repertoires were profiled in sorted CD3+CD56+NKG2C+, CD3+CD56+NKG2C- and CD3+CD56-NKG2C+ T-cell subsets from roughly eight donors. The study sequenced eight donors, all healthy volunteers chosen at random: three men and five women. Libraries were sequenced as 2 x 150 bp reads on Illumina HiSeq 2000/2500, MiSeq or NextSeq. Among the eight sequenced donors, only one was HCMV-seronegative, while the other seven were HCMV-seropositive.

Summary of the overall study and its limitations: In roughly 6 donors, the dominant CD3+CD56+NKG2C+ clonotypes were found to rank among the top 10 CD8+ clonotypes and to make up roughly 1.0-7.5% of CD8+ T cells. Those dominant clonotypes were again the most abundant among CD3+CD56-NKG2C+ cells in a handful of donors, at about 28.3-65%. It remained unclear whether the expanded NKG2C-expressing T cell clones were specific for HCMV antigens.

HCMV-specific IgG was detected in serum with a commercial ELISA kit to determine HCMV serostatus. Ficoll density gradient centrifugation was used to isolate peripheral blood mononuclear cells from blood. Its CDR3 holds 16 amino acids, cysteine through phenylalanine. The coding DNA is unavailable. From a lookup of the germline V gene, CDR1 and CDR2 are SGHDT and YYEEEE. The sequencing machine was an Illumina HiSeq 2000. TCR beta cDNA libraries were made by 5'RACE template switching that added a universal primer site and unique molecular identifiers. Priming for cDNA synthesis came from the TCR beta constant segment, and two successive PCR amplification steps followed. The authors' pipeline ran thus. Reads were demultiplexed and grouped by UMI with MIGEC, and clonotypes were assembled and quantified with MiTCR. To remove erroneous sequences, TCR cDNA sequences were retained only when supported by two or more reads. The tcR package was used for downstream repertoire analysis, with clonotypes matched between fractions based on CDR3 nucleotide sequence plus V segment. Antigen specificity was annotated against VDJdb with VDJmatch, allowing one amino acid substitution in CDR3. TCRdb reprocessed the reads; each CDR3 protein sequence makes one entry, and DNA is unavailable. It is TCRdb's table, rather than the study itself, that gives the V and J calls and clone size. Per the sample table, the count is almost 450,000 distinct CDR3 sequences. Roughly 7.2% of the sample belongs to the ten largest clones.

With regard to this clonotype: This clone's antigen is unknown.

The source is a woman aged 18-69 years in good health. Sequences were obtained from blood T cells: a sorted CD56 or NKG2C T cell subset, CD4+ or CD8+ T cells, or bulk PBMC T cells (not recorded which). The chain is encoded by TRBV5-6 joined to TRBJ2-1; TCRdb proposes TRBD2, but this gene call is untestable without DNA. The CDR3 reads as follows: CASSPLELVVDNEQFF.